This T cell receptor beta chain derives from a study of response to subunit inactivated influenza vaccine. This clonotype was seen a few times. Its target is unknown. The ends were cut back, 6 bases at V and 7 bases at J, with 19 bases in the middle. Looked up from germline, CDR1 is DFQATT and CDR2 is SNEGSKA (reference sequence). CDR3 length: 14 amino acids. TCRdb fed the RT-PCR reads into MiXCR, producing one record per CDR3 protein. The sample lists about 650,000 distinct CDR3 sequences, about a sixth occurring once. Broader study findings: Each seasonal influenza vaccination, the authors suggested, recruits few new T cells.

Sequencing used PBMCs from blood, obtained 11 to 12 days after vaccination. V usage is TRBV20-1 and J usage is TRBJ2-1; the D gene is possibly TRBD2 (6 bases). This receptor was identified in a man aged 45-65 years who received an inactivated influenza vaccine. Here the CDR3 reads CSAIRDFRVNEQFF. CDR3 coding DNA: TGCAGTGCCATCCGGGACTTTCGTGTGAATGAGCAGTTCTTC.